This T cell receptor beta chain was sequenced during a study of blood T cell repertoires in COVID-19. Across the whole study: There were acute and convalescent COVID-19 samples, and they came from the United States, Italy and Spain. PBMCs, B-cell-depleted T cells, or T cells were the source of the cDNA or gDNA that made up the material.

CDR3 length: 13 residues. Germline CDR1 is SGHVS and CDR2 is FNYEAQ. The V gene lost 4 bases and the J gene lost 4 bases, with 11 bases spanning the gap. Sequencing used immunoSEQ multiplex PCR; TCRdb keeps in-frame clones, though not all of them. The table has approximately 32,000 clones, roughly 87% seen once. This clone was observed once. The chain employs TRBV7-6 and TRBJ2-7; a possible D gene is TRBD1 (6 bases). What was sequenced was peripheral blood. This receptor was identified in a man aged 55 to 69 with active COVID-19. DNA of the CDR3: TGTGCCAGCAGCTCGTTCAGGGGATACGAGCAGTACTTC. Protein product: CASSSFRGYEQYF.